This entry is about one TCR beta chain. Measured with immunoSEQ multiplex PCR; TCRdb has only the in-frame clones, and not every one. The repertoire consists of fewer than 400,000 clones, with 67% occurring once and the leading ten covering roughly 6.3%. Trimming at V came to 2 bases and at J to 5 bases, leaving 7 bases not matched to a gene. From germline, CDR1 is MNHEY and CDR2 SVGAGI. This CDR3 contains 16 residues. The data were taken from a study of cytotoxic CD8 clonotypes in ibrutinib-treated CLL. Across the whole study: Outcomes included around 24 partial and 2 complete responses; after median roughly six years, roughly 14 stayed remitted and 12 progressed.

The sample here was PBMCs, taken after 36 months of ibrutinib treatment. The gene calls are TRBV6-5 and TRBJ2-5; 11 bases align to TRBD2. This TCR was sampled from a human donor with chronic lymphocytic leukemia. CDR3 in DNA: TGTGCCAGCAGTTACACTCTAGCGGGAGGACGGGAGACCCAGTACTTC. Residues: CASSYTLAGGRETQYF.